This T cell receptor beta chain was retrieved from a study of blood T cells in healthy people across ages. The total RNA that was extracted per sample amounted to at least 5.5 micrograms. Looked up from germline, CDR1 is SGHAT and CDR2 is FQDESV (reference sequence). There are 14 residues in the CDR3. V lost 5 bases, J lost 6 bases, and 13 bases lay in between. It was with a sample-barcoded 5' primer and a J-beta primer mix that a second PCR of roughly 7 to 12 cycles was run. TCRdb passed the 5' RACE reads through MiXCR, listing each CDR3 protein once. The table lists more than 800,000 distinct CDR3 sequences, roughly 45% of them singletons.

The sequenced material came from blood. The receptor's source is a woman aged 55 to 70 in good health. The rearrangement uses TRBV11-1 and TRBJ2-2; D is ambiguous. The CDR3 loop is CASSVRNLAGELFF. DNA of the CDR3: TGTGCCAGCAGCGTAAGGAATTTAGCCGGGGAGCTGTTTTTT.